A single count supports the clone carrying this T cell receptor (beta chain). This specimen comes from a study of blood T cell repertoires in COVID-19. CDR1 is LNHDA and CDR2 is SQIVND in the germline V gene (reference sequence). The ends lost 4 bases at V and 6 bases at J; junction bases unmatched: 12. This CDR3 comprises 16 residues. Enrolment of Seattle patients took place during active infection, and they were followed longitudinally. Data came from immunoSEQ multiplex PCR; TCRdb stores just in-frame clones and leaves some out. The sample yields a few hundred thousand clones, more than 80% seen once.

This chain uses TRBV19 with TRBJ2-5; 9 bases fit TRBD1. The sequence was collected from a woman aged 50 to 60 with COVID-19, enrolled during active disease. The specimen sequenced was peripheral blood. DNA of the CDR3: TGTGCCAGTAGTACGGGACAGGGTGGTTTAGAAAAGACCCAGTACTTC. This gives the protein CASSTGQGGLEKTQYF.